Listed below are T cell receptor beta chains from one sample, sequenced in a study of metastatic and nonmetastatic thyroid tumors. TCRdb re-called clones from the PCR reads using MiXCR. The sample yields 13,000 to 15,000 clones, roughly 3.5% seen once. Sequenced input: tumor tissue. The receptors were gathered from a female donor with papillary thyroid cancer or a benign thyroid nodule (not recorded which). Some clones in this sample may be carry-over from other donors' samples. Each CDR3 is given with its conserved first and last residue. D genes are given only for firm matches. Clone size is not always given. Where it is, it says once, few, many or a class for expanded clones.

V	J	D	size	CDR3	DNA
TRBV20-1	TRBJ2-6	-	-	CSALSGSGANVLTF	TGCAGTGCTCTCTCCGGGTCTGGGGCCAACGTCCTGACTTTC
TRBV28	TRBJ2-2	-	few	CASSPTDTGELFF	TGTGCCAGCAGCCCGACAGACACCGGGGAGCTGTTTTTT
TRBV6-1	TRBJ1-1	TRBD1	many	CASSRHGTGEGWGTEAFF	TGTGCCAGCAGTCGACATGGGACAGGGGAAGGTTGGGGCACTGAAGCTTTCTTT
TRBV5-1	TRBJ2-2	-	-	CASSLGGPGGELFF	TGCGCCAGCAGCTTAGGGGGGCCCGGCGGGGAGCTGTTTTTT
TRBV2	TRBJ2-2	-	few	CASSVQGTGELFF	TGTGCCAGCAGTGTACAGGGCACCGGGGAGCTGTTTTTT
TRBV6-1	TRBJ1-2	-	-	CASSPDGPYGYTF	TGTGCCAGCAGTCCGGACGGACCCTATGGCTACACCTTC
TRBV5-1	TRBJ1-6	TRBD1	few	CASSLGTGGSYNSPLHF	TGCGCCAGCAGCTTGGGAACAGGGGGCTCCTATAATTCACCCCTCCACTTT
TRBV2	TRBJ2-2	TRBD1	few	CASSEDRTGGTGELFF	TGTGCCAGCAGTGAAGATCGGACAGGGGGCACCGGGGAGCTGTTTTTT
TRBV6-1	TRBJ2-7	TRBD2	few	CASSVLAGAAYEQYF	TGTGCCAGCAGTGTTTTAGCGGGAGCGGCCTACGAGCAGTACTTC
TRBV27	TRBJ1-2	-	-	CASNPSGAWGYGYTF	TGTGCCAGTAACCCGTCGGGGGCTTGGGGCTATGGCTACACCTTC
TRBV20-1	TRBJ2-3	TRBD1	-	CSATRGGKGAQDTQYF	TGCAGTGCTACGCGCGGCGGAAAGGGGGCTCAAGATACGCAGTATTTT
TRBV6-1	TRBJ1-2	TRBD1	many	CASRVGQGIYGYTF	TGTGCCAGCAGAGTCGGACAGGGAATCTATGGCTACACCTTC
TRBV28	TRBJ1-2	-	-	CASSSPEGSRRYGYTF	TGTGCCAGCAGTTCCCCGGAGGGGAGCCGCCGCTATGGCTACACCTTC
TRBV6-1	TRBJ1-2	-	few	CASTDTWDISYGYTF	TGTGCCAGCACTGATACCTGGGATATCAGCTATGGCTACACCTTC